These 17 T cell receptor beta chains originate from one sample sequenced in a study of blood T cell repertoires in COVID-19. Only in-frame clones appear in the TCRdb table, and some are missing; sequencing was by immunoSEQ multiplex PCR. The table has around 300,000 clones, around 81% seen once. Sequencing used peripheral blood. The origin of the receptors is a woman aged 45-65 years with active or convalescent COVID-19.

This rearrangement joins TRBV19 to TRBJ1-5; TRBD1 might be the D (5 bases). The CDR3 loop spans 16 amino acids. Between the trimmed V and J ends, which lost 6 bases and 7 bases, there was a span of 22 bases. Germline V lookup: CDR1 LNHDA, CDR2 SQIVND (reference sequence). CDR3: CASSIGGTPLAQPQHF. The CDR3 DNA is TGTGCCAGTAGCATCGGGGGGACTCCCCTAGCCCAGCCCCAGCATTTT.

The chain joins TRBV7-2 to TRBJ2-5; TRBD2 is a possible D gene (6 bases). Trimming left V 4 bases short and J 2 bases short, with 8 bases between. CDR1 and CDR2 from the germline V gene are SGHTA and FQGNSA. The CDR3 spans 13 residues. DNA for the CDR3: TGTGCCAGCAGCTATGGGAGGCAAGAGACCCAGTACTTC. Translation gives CASSYGRQETQYF.

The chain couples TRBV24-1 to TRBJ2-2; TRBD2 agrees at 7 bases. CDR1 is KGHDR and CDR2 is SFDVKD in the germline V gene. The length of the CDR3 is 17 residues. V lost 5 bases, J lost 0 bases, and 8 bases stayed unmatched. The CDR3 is CATSAGPGGPNTGELFF. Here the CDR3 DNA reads TGTGCCACCAGTGCAGGCCCGGGAGGACCGAACACCGGGGAGCTGTTTTTT.

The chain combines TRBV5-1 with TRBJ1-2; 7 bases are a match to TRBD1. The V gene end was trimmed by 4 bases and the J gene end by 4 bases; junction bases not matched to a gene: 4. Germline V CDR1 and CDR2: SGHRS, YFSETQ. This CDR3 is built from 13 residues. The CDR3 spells CASSVDRAYGYTF. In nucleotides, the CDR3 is TGCGCCAGCAGCGTCGACAGGGCCTATGGCTACACCTTC.

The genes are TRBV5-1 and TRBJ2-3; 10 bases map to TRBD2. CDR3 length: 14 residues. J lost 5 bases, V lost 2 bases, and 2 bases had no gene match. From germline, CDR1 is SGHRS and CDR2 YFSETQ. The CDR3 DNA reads TGCGCCAGCAGCTTCTCTAGCGGGGGAGATACGCAGTATTTT. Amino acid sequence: CASSFSSGGDTQYF.

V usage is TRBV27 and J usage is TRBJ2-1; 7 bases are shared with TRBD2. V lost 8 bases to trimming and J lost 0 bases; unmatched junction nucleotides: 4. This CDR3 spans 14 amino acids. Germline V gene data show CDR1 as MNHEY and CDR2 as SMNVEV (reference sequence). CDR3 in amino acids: CASWGGSSYNEQFF. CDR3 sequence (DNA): TGTGCCAGCTGGGGGGGGAGCTCCTACAATGAGCAGTTCTTC.

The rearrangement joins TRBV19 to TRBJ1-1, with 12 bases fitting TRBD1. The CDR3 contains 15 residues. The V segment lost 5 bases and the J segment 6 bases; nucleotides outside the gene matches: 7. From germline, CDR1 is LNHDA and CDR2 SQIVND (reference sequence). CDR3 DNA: TGTGCCAGTAGTGCTACCGGGACAGGGGGCTCTGAAGCTTTCTTT. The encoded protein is CASSATGTGGSEAFF.

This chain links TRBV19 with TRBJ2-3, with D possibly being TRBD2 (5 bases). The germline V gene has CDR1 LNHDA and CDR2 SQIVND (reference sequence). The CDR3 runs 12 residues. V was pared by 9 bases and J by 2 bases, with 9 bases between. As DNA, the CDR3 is TGTGCCAGCGGAGGACTCACAGATACGCAGTATTTT. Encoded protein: CASGGLTDTQYF.

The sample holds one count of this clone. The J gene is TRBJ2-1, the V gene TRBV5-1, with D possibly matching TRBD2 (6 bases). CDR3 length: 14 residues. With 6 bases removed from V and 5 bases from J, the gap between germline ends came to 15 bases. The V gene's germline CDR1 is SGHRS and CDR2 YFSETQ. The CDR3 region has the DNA TGCGCCAGCACGGGAGTGGGTACGCACAATGAGCAGTTCTTC. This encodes CASTGVGTHNEQFF. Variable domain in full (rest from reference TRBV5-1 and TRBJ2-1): KAGVTQTPRYLIKTRGQQVTLSCSPISGHRSVSWYQQTPGQGLQFLFEYFSETQRNKGNFPGRFSGRQFSNSRSEMNVSTLELGDSALYLCASTGVGTHNEQFFGPGTRLTVL.

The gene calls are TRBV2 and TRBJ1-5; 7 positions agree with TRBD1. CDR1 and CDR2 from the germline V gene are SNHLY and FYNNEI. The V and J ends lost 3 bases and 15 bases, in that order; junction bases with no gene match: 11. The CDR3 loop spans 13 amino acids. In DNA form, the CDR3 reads TGTGCCAGCAGTGATCGGGGTAGTCGGGACAGGCATTTT. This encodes CASSDRGSRDRHF.

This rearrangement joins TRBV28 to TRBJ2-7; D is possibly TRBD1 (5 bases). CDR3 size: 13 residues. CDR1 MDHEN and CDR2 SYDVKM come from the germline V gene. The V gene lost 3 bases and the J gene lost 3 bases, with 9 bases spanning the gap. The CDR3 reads CASSLGPIYEQYF. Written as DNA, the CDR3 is TGTGCCAGCAGTTTGGGGCCAATCTACGAGCAGTACTTC.

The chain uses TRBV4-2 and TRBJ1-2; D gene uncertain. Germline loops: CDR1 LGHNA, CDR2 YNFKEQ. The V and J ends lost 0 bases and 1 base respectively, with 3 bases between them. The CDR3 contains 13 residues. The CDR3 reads CASSQELNYGYTF. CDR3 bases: TGTGCCAGCAGCCAAGAACTTAACTATGGCTACACCTTC.

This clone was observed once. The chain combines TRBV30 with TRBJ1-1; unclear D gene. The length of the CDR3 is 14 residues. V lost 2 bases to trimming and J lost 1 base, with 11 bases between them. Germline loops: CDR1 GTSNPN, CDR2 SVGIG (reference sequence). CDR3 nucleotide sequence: TGTGCCTGGAGTCCTGGTCCGGGGAACACTGAAGCTTTCTTT. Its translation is CAWSPGPGNTEAFF. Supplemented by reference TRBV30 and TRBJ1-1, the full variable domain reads SQTIHQWPATLVQPVGSPLSLECTVEGTSNPNLYWYRQAAGRGLQLLFYSVGIGQISSEVPQNLSASRPQDRQFILSSKKLLLSDSGFYLCAWSPGPGNTEAFFGQGTRLTVV.

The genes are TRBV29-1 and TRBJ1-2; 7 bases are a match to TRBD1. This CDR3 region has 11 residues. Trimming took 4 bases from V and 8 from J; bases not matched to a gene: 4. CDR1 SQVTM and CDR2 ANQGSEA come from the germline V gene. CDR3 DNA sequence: TGCAGCGTTGCAATAGGGGGCGGCTACACCTTC. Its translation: CSVAIGGGYTF.

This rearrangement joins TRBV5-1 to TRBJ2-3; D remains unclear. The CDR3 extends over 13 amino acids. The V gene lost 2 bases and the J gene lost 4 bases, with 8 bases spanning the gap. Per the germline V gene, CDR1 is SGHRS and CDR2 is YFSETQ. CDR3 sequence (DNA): TGCGCCAGCAGCTTCAGCGCAGCAGATACGCAGTATTTT. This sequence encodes CASSFSAADTQYF. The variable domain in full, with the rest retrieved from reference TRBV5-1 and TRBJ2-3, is KAGVTQTPRYLIKTRGQQVTLSCSPISGHRSVSWYQQTPGQGLQFLFEYFSETQRNKGNFPGRFSGRQFSNSRSEMNVSTLELGDSALYLCASSFSAADTQYFGPGTRLTVL.

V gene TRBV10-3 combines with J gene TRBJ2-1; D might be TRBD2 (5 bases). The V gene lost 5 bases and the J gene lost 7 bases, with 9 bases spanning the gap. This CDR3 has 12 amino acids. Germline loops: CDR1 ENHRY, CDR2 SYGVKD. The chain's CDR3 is CAISIAKNEQFF. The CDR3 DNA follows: TGTGCCATCAGTATAGCGAAGAATGAGCAGTTCTTC.

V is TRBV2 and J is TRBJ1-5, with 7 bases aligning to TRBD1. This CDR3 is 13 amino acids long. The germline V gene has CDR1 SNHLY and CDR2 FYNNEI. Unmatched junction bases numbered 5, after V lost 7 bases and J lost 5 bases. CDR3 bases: TGTGCCAGCACGAGGGGGCGAGATCAGCCCCAGCATTTT. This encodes CASTRGRDQPQHF.